These 2 T cell receptor beta chains came from one sample sequenced in a study of CD8+ T cells in alopecia areata. Sequencing used cDNA as its template, made by extracting RNA and reverse transcribing it. Only in-frame clones appear in the TCRdb table, and some are missing; sequencing was by immunoSEQ multiplex PCR. The table records some 88,000 clones, around 44% of them present only once. The treatment here: oral pan-JAK inhibitor, 5-10 mg twice daily. Sequenced material: CD8+ T cells sorted from blood, taken at week 24, from a patient treated with tofacitinib. The source of these receptors is a human donor with alopecia areata.

There are a few counts of this clone. The chain joins TRBV29-1 to TRBJ2-5, with 7 bases that match TRBD2. The CDR3 has 18 amino acids. Unmatched junction bases numbered 22, after V lost 4 bases and J lost 5 bases. The germline CDR1 and CDR2 sequences are SQVTM and ANQGSEA. CDR3 DNA sequence: TGCAGCGTTGTTGGGCCCTACTTGGGCGGGGGAGTGACCGAGACCCAGTACTTC. The encoded protein is CSVVGPYLGGGVTETQYF.

The gene calls are TRBV7-9 and TRBJ2-2; D unclear. The V end was cut by 1 base, the J end by 7 bases, with 7 bases between. Per germline, CDR1 SEHNR and CDR2 FQNEAQ (reference sequence). The CDR3 covers 13 residues. CDR3 sequence: CASSLGTGGELFF. CDR3 DNA: TGTGCCAGCAGCTTAGGTACCGGCGGGGAGCTGTTTTTT.